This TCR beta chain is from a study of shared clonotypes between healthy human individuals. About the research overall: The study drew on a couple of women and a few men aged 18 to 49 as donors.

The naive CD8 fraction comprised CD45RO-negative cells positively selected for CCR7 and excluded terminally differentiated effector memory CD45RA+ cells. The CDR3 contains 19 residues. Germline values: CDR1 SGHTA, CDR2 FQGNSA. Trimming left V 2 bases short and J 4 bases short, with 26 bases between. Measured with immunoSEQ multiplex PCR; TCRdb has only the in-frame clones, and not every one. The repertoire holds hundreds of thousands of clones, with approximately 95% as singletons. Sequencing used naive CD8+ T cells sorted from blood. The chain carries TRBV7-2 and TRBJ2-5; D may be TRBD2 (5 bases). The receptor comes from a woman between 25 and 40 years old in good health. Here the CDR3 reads CASSLSGYLYSAPRETQYF. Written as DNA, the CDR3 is TGTGCCAGCAGCTTATCGGGGTATCTATATTCGGCCCCCCGAGAGACCCAGTACTTC. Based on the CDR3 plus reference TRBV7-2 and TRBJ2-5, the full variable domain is GAGVSQSPSNKVTEKGKDVELRCDPISGHTALYWYRQSLGQGLEFLIYFQGNSAPDKSGLPSDRFSAERTGGSVSTLTIQRTQQEDSAVYLCASSLSGYLYSAPRETQYFGPGTRLLVL.